Below, 13 T cell receptor beta chains from the same sample are listed, as sequenced in a study of Tregs in tolerant kidney transplant recipients. Sequencing was performed with immunoSEQ multiplex PCR; in TCRdb, only in-frame clones are kept and a portion is missing. The sample includes some 250,000 clones, roughly 80% of them seen just once. Sequencing used CD4+ T cells from blood. These TCRs come from a human donor in good health.

The CDR3 here is CASSGTRGIQYF. CDR3 sequence (DNA): TGTGCCAGCAGTGGCACCAGGGGCATTCAGTACTTC. The chain recombines TRBV6-1 with TRBJ2-4; tentative D call: TRBD1 (6 bases). V shed 4 bases and J shed 9 bases, with 10 bases lying between them. CDR1 and CDR2 (germline): MNHNS, SASEGT. This CDR3 contains 12 residues.

The CDR3 DNA reads as TGTGCCAGCAGTCCTCCGGGGCGGAACTATGGCTACACCTTC. Translation gives CASSPPGRNYGYTF. The rearrangement links TRBV6-5 to TRBJ1-2; D is possibly TRBD1 (5 bases). The germline V gene encodes CDR1 MNHEY and CDR2 SVGAGI. With 5 bases removed from V and 2 bases from J, the gap between germline ends came to 12 bases. The CDR3 spans 14 residues.

The CDR3 DNA is TGTGCCAGTAGTACCGGGACAGGGGGCGGGAACACTGAAGCTTTCTTT. Protein product: CASSTGTGGGNTEAFF. This rearrangement joins TRBV19 to TRBJ1-1; 12 bases match TRBD1. Germline trimming cut 4 bases from V and 1 base from J; bases unmatched to any gene: 4. The CDR3 is made up of 16 amino acids. Germline V lookup: CDR1 LNHDA, CDR2 SQIVND (reference sequence).

This clone came up a few times. The chain recombines TRBV18 with TRBJ2-7, with D possibly matching TRBD2 (5 bases). Germline V CDR1 and CDR2: KGHSH, LQKENI. The CDR3 spans 15 residues. Trimming left V 4 bases short and J 0 bases short, with 13 bases between. CDR3 in amino acids: CASSRGADSSYEQYF. CDR3 sequence (DNA): TGTGCCAGCTCACGAGGAGCGGATAGCTCCTACGAGCAGTACTTC. Based on the CDR3 plus reference TRBV18 and TRBJ2-7, the full variable domain is NAGVMQNPRHLVRRRGQEARLRCSPMKGHSHVYWYRQLPEEGLKFMVYLQKENIIDESGMPKERFSAEFPKEGPSILRIQQVVRGDSAAYFCASSRGADSSYEQYFGPGTRLTVT.

The rearrangement uses TRBV7-9 and TRBJ2-7, with 8 positions matching TRBD2. Germline assignment: CDR1 SEHNR and CDR2 FQNEAQ (reference sequence). The CDR3 runs 14 residues. Unmatched junction bases numbered 12, after V lost 7 bases and J lost 7 bases. CDR3 DNA: TGTGCCAGCACCCCCTCGGGGGGGCATCAGGAGCAGTACTTC. Translation: CASTPSGGHQEQYF.

This sequence joins TRBV7-6 and TRBJ2-1, with D possibly TRBD1 on 6 matching bases. The germline V gene has CDR1 SGHVS and CDR2 FNYEAQ. This CDR3 contains 13 residues. With 5 bases removed from V and 3 bases from J, the gap between germline ends came to 8 bases. CDR3 nucleotide sequence: TGTGCCAGCAGCCCAGGGGTCTACAATGAGCAGTTCTTC. Translating it yields CASSPGVYNEQFF.

The rearrangement uses TRBV5-1 and TRBJ2-7; 10 nucleotides line up with TRBD1. With 0 bases clipped from V and 0 bases from J, the junction kept 9 bases outside the gene matches. The CDR3 has 18 residues. CDR1 is SGHRS, CDR2 YFSETQ, per germline. The CDR3 reads CASSLGQGQGKSSYEQYF. DNA of the CDR3: TGCGCCAGCAGCTTGGGGCAGGGACAGGGGAAATCCTCCTACGAGCAGTACTTC. The full variable domain, in which reference TRBV5-1 and TRBJ2-7 provide the parts outside the CDR3, is KAGVTQTPRYLIKTRGQQVTLSCSPISGHRSVSWYQQTPGQGLQFLFEYFSETQRNKGNFPGRFSGRQFSNSRSEMNVSTLELGDSALYLCASSLGQGQGKSSYEQYFGPGTRLTVT.

The count of this clone is one. The chain joins TRBV7-9 to TRBJ2-5, with a possible D match to TRBD1 (5 bases). Germline V gives CDR1 SEHNR, CDR2 FQNEAQ (reference sequence). The V end lost 6 bases, the J end lost 4 bases, and 15 bases lay between the germline ends. This CDR3 has 14 residues. The CDR3 DNA is TGTGCCAGCAGTCCAGGGTCTGCTCGAGAGACCCAGTACTTC. Residues: CASSPGSARETQYF.

As to this clone: A junction end diverges from the germline sequence, so it may reflect a read error. The V call is TRBV7-7, the J call TRBJ1-1; D gene ambiguous. The V gene's germline CDR1 is SSHAT and CDR2 FNYEAQ (reference sequence). CDR3 length: 13 amino acids. The CDR3 region is CASSLGDNTEAFF. CDR3 DNA sequence: TGTGCTAGCAGCTTAGGAGATAACACTGAAGCTTTCTTT.

The J gene is TRBJ1-6, the V gene TRBV19; 12 nucleotides agree with TRBD1. The CDR3 length is 16 residues. J lost 9 bases, V lost 5 bases, and 8 bases had no gene match. In germline, CDR1 is LNHDA, CDR2 SQIVND (reference sequence). CDR3 sequence (DNA): TGTGCCAGTAGTCCCCGGGACAGGGGGCGCGTTTCACCCCTCCACTTT. The encoded protein is CASSPRDRGRVSPLHF.

The V gene is TRBV4-1, the J gene TRBJ2-1; a possible D gene is TRBD2 (5 bases). The CDR3 is made up of 21 amino acids. CDR1 and CDR2 (germline): MGHRA, YSYEKL. V shed 5 bases and J shed 0 bases, with 29 bases lying between them. CDR3 sequence: CASSGFLWRAPPSSSYNEQFF. The CDR3 region has the DNA TGCGCCAGCAGCGGATTCCTGTGGCGGGCCCCCCCAAGTAGCTCCTACAATGAGCAGTTCTTC.

This clone is a singleton in its sample. V usage is TRBV11-3 and J usage is TRBJ2-5, with D perhaps being TRBD1 or TRBD2 (5 bases each). V was shortened by 5 bases and J by 5 bases, with 15 bases between the two germline ends. This CDR3 has 14 residues. Germline-derived CDR1 and CDR2 are SGHNT and YENEEA. The CDR3 is CASSATGAGETQYF. In DNA, the CDR3 is TGTGCCAGCAGCGCGACCGGGGCTGGGGAGACCCAGTACTTC. The whole variable domain, remainder taken from reference TRBV11-3 and TRBJ2-5, is EAGVVQSPRYKIIEKKQPVAFWCNPISGHNTLYWYLQNLGQGPELLIRYENEEAVDDSQLPKDRFSAERLKGVDSTLKIQPAELGDSAVYLCASSATGAGETQYFGPGTRLLVL.

Concerning this clone: Within the sample, other DNA sequences also encode this same CDR3. The gene calls are TRBV6-5 and TRBJ1-1, with D perhaps TRBD1 (6 bases). The CDR3 spans 14 residues. From germline, CDR1 is MNHEY and CDR2 SVGAGI. The V end was cut by 0 bases, the J end by 5 bases, with 10 bases between. CDR3 sequence (DNA): TGTGCCAGCAGTTACTCGAGAGGGGGAACTGAAGCTTTCTTT. This translates into CASSYSRGGTEAFF.